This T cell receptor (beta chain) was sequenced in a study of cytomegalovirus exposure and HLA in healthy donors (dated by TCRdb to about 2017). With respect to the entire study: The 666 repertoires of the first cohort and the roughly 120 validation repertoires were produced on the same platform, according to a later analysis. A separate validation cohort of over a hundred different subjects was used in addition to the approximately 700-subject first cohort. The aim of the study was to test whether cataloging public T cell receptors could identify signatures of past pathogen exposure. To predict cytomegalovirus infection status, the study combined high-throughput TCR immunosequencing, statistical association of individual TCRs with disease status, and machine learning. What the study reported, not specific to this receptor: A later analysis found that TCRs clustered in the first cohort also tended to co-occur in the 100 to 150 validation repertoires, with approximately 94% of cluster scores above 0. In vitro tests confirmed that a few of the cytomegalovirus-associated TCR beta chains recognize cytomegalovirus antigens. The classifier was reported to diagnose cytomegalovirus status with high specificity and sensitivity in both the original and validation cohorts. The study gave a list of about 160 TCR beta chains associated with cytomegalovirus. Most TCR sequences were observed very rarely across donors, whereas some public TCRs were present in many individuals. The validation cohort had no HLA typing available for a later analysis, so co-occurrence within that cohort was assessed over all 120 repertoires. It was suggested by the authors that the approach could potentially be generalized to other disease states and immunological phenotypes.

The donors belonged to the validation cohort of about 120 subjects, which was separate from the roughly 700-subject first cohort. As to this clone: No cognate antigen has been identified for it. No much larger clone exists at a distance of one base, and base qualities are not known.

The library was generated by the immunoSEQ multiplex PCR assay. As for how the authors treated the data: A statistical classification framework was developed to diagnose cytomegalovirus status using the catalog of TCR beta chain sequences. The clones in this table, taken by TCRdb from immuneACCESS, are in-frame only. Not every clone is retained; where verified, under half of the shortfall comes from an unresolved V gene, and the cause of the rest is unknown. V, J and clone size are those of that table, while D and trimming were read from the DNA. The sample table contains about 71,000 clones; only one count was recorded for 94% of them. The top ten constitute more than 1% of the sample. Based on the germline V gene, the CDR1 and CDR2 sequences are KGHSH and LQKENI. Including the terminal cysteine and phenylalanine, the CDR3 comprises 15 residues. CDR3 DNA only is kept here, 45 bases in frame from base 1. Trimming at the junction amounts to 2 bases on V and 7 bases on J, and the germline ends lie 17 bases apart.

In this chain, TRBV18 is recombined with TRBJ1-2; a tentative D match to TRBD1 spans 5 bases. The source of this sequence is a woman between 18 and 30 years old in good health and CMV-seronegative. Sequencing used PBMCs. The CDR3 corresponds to CASSPIPRVVSGYTF. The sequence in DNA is TGTGCCAGCTCACCAATCCCCAGGGTAGTAAGTGGCTACACCTTC.